The 21 T cell receptor beta chains below were found in one sample sequenced in a study of T cell changes during pregnancy in multiple sclerosis. Libraries were prepared by immunoSEQ multiplex PCR; TCRdb keeps only in-frame clonotypes and omits some of them. The sample records fewer than 60,000 clones, approximately 91% being singletons. The source was peripheral blood, collected in the second trimester of pregnancy. The receptors derive from a female donor with multiple sclerosis, enrolled in a pregnancy study.

This chain links TRBV30 with TRBJ1-6, with a tentative D call TRBD1 (6 bases). Germline V gene data show CDR1 as GTSNPN and CDR2 as SVGIG (reference sequence). The CDR3 runs to 13 residues. Trimming shortened V by 5 bases and J by 10 bases, and 15 bases separated the two germline ends. The CDR3 loop reads CAWGWGPGSPLHF. The CDR3 DNA follows: TGTGCCTGGGGTTGGGGGCCGGGATCACCCCTCCACTTT. Combining the CDR3 with reference TRBV30 and TRBJ1-6 gives the whole variable domain SQTIHQWPATLVQPVGSPLSLECTVEGTSNPNLYWYRQAAGRGLQLLFYSVGIGQISSEVPQNLSASRPQDRQFILSSKKLLLSDSGFYLCAWGWGPGSPLHFGNGTRLTVT.

This chain joins TRBV6-6 and TRBJ1-2, with 10 positions matching TRBD1. The germline gives CDR1 MNHNY, CDR2 SVGAGI (reference sequence). The CDR3 has 13 amino acids. The J segment lost 0 bases and the V segment lost 10 bases, leaving 2 bases of the junction unmatched. CDR3 region: CATGQGANYGYTF. CDR3 DNA sequence: TGTGCCACAGGACAGGGGGCTAACTATGGCTACACCTTC.

V gene TRBV30 combines with J gene TRBJ1-6, with D hard to call. Looked up from germline, CDR1 is GTSNPN and CDR2 is SVGIG (reference sequence). Trimming cost V 3 bases and J 0 bases, with 15 bases left between them. This CDR3 spans 17 amino acids. CDR3 residues: CAWRYNGGNSYNSPLHF. The CDR3 DNA sequence: TGTGCCTGGAGGTATAACGGCGGAAACTCCTATAATTCACCCCTCCACTTT.

V and J are TRBV6-4 and TRBJ2-3; 10 nucleotides agree with TRBD2. Trimming cost V 4 bases and J 6 bases; bases outside gene matches: 7. In germline, CDR1 is MRHNA, CDR2 SNTAGT. The CDR3 runs to 15 residues. CDR3: CASSAGSGGPDTQYF. CDR3 bases: TGTGCCAGCAGTGCCGGTAGCGGGGGGCCTGATACGCAGTATTTT.

This clone has more than one count but fewer than ten. The V and J genes are TRBV15 and TRBJ1-5; D gene ambiguous. V lost 0 bases to trimming and J lost 7 bases, with 13 bases between them. The CDR3 consists of 15 residues. Per germline, CDR1 LNHNV and CDR2 YYDKDF (reference sequence). CDR3 amino acids: CATSRDLGASQPQHF. The CDR3 DNA is TGTGCCACCAGCAGAGATTTGGGAGCAAGCCAGCCCCAGCATTTT.

J is TRBJ1-1 and V is TRBV2; possibly TRBD1 for D (6 bases). Per the germline V gene, CDR1 is SNHLY and CDR2 is FYNNEI. The CDR3 has 12 residues. With 9 bases removed from V and 7 bases from J, the gap between germline ends came to 15 bases. In DNA, the CDR3 is TGTGCCAGGAGGAACAGGGACGATGAAGCTTTCTTT. It encodes CARRNRDDEAFF. Full variable domain (missing parts from reference TRBV2 and TRBJ1-1): EPEVTQTPSHQVTQMGQEVILRCVPISNHLYFYWYRQILGQKVEFLVSFYNNEISEKSEIFDDQFSVERPDGSNFTLKIRSTKLEDSAMYFCARRNRDDEAFFGQGTRLTVV.

J is TRBJ2-1 and V is TRBV19; TRBD1 is a possible D gene (6 bases). CDR1 is LNHDA, CDR2 SQIVND, per germline (reference sequence). V lost 8 bases and J lost 7, with 9 bases in between. This CDR3 has 11 residues. As DNA, the CDR3 is TGTGCCAGTGGGGGCGGGAATGAGCAGTTCTTC. It translates to CASGGGNEQFF.

The V gene is TRBV5-6, the J gene TRBJ1-1; maybe TRBD1 (6 bases). V lost 4 bases and J lost 4, with 14 bases in between. Germline V gives CDR1 SGHDT, CDR2 YYEEEE. The CDR3 consists of 14 residues. The CDR3 here is CASSGTLYTTEAFF. The CDR3 coding sequence is TGTGCCAGCAGCGGGACACTATATACCACTGAAGCTTTCTTT.

A single count supports this clone. The rearrangement uses TRBV7-9 and TRBJ1-1; the match to TRBD1 covers 8 bases. J was trimmed by 1 base and V by 5 bases; bases with no gene match: 6. The CDR3 has 15 residues. Germline values: CDR1 SEHNR, CDR2 FQNEAQ (reference sequence). The CDR3 DNA reads TGTGCCAGCAGCGTACAGGGGGGGGAGAACACTGAAGCTTTCTTT. Protein product: CASSVQGGENTEAFF. Drawing the rest from reference TRBV7-9 and TRBJ1-1, the complete variable domain is DTGVSQNPRHKITKRGQNVTFRCDPISEHNRLYWYRQTLGQGPEFLTYFQNEAQLEKSRLLSDRFSAERPKGSFSTLEIQRTEQGDSAMYLCASSVQGGENTEAFFGQGTRLTVV.

DNA of the CDR3: TGTGCCAGTAGTCCTTCCAGGGGCAATCAGCCCCAGCATTTT. Protein sequence: CASSPSRGNQPQHF. The rearrangement links TRBV19 to TRBJ1-5; TRBD1 might be the D (5 bases). Trimming shortened V by 5 bases and J by 2 bases, and 10 bases separated the two germline ends. The CDR3 contains 14 residues. Per germline, CDR1 LNHDA and CDR2 SQIVND (reference sequence). Filled out from reference TRBV19 and TRBJ1-5, the complete variable domain reads DGGITQSPKYLFRKEGQNVTLSCEQNLNHDAMYWYRQDPGQGLRLIYYSQIVNDFQKGDIAEGYSVSREKKESFPLTVTSAQKNPTAFYLCASSPSRGNQPQHFGDGTRLSIL.

The rearrangement joins TRBV4-1 to TRBJ2-5; possibly TRBD1 for D (6 bases). CDR1 MGHRA and CDR2 YSYEKL come from the germline V gene. The germline V and J ends were trimmed by 2 bases and 3 bases, with 10 bases remaining between them. The CDR3 has 14 residues. CDR3 DNA sequence: TGCGCCAGCAGCCAACGCACAGGGAAAGAGACCCAGTACTTC. Translating gives CASSQRTGKETQYF.

The chain combines TRBV7-2 with TRBJ1-1, with D tentatively TRBD1 (5 bases). Trimming shortened V by 0 bases and J by 5 bases, and 10 bases separated the two germline ends. This CDR3 region has 14 residues. The germline gives CDR1 SGHTA, CDR2 FQGNSA. The CDR3 reads CASSLAGKGTEAFF. Written as DNA, the CDR3 is TGTGCCAGCAGCTTAGCAGGAAAGGGGACTGAAGCTTTCTTT. The full variable domain, rest sourced from reference TRBV7-2 and TRBJ1-1, is GAGVSQSPSNKVTEKGKDVELRCDPISGHTALYWYRQSLGQGLEFLIYFQGNSAPDKSGLPSDRFSAERTGGSVSTLTIQRTQQEDSAVYLCASSLAGKGTEAFFGQGTRLTVV.

The chain uses TRBV19 and TRBJ2-7, with a tentative D call TRBD1 (6 bases). CDR1 is LNHDA, CDR2 SQIVND, per germline (reference sequence). V was clipped by 3 bases and J by 1 base, with 13 bases between them. The CDR3 contains 15 residues. CDR3 loop: CASSIDRIPSYEQYF. In nucleotides, the CDR3 is TGTGCCAGTAGTATCGACAGGATACCTTCCTACGAGCAGTACTTC.

V usage is TRBV6-5 and J usage is TRBJ2-1; 7 bases are shared with TRBD2. Unmatched junction bases numbered 3, after V lost 0 bases and J lost 1 base. Germline CDR1 is MNHEY and CDR2 is SVGAGI. The CDR3 is made up of 16 amino acids. CDR3 sequence reads: CASSYSPGGSYNEQFF. The CDR3 DNA is TGTGCCAGCAGTTACTCCCCGGGGGGATCCTACAATGAGCAGTTCTTC.

V usage is TRBV6-6 and J usage is TRBJ1-1, with a possible D match to TRBD1 (6 bases). The V and J ends lost 3 bases and 7 bases respectively, with 18 bases between them. The CDR3 loop spans 15 amino acids. Per germline, CDR1 MNHNY and CDR2 SVGAGI (reference sequence). CDR3 residues: CASSYSGARYGEAFF. CDR3 DNA sequence: TGTGCCAGCAGTTATTCAGGGGCGCGGTACGGTGAAGCTTTCTTT.

The rearrangement joins TRBV10-2 to TRBJ1-3; no clear D gene. This CDR3 region has 14 residues. The germline V gene encodes CDR1 WSHSY and CDR2 SAAADI. V lost 2 bases and J 3 bases, leaving 8 bases between the germline ends. CDR3 nucleotides: TGCGCCAGCAGTGAGCCACCGGGTGGAAACACCATATATTTT. This sequence encodes CASSEPPGGNTIYF.

This chain joins TRBV2 and TRBJ1-5; TRBD1 might be the D (5 bases). V was clipped by 6 bases and J by 7 bases, with 13 bases between them. This CDR3 contains 13 residues. CDR1 is SNHLY and CDR2 is FYNNEI in the germline V gene. CDR3 sequence reads: CASRRGEDQPQHF. The CDR3 DNA reads TGTGCCAGCAGGCGAGGGGAGGACCAGCCCCAGCATTTT.

The gene calls are TRBV28 and TRBJ1-1; D is unresolved. The CDR3 runs 15 residues. The germline gives CDR1 MDHEN, CDR2 SYDVKM. V was shortened by 3 bases and J by 4 bases, with 15 bases between the two germline ends. The CDR3 nucleotides read TGTGCCAGCAGTTTGCAGGTTCGGTATGGCACTGAAGCTTTCTTT. Protein: CASSLQVRYGTEAFF.

V usage is TRBV7-6 and J usage is TRBJ2-5; D perhaps matches TRBD2 (6 bases). Trimming took 1 base from V and 5 from J, leaving 11 bases between them. Germline V gives CDR1 SGHVS, CDR2 FNYEAQ. The CDR3 runs to 14 residues. CDR3 loop: CASSLGPEGETQYF. The CDR3 DNA sequence: TGTGCCAGCAGCTTAGGGCCGGAGGGGGAGACCCAGTACTTC.

The chain uses TRBV28 and TRBJ1-5, with 10 bases aligning to TRBD1. Looked up from germline, CDR1 is MDHEN and CDR2 is SYDVKM. CDR3 length: 13 amino acids. V dropped 6 bases and J dropped 9; count of bases not matched to a gene: 5. CDR3 nucleotides: TGTGCCAGCAGCTGGACAGGGGGGTGGCCCCAGCATTTT. This sequence encodes CASSWTGGWPQHF.

As DNA, the CDR3 is TGTGCCAGCAGCTGGGAGGGGGGGAGGGCCTACAATGAGCAGTTCTTC. Translating it yields CASSWEGGRAYNEQFF. The gene calls are TRBV5-5 and TRBJ2-1; a weak D match, TRBD2 (7 bases). V was shortened by 3 bases and J by 2 bases, with 15 bases between the two germline ends. CDR3 length equals 16 residues. In germline, CDR1 is SGHKS, CDR2 YYEKEE (reference sequence).